This T cell receptor beta chain was obtained from a study of CD8+ T cells in alopecia areata. Study results and caveats: Sequences from scalp samples also cover resident alphabeta T cells of normal skin. It was lesional scalp, especially alopecia totalis/universalis, that showed higher clonality than normal scalp.

Extraction and reverse transcription of RNA yielded cDNA as the sequencing template. TCRdb's copy holds only in-frame clones and misses some; the assay was immunoSEQ multiplex PCR. The table includes approximately 150,000 clones, over 70% detected once. This clone has only a few counts. Its specificity is unknown. Using a FACSAria, the CD4+ and CD8+ T cells were sorted from the PBMCs. The V gene lost 8 bases and the J gene lost 4 bases, with 8 bases spanning the gap. Germline V gene sequence: CDR1 MNHNY, CDR2 SVGAGI (reference sequence). The CDR3 sequence is 11 residues long. The TCR sequence derives from a human donor with alopecia areata. This specimen consisted of CD8+ T cells sorted from blood, obtained at week 0. V gene TRBV6-6 combines with J gene TRBJ1-2; D remains unclear. In nucleotides, the CDR3 is TGTGCCAGCTACCGGAGCTATGGCTACACCTTC. Protein: CASYRSYGYTF.